This T cell receptor (beta chain) was sequenced in a study of control samples from healthy donors and cancer patients. Profiled with immunoSEQ multiplex PCR; TCRdb holds only in-frame clones, not every one. The table includes 90,000 to 110,000 clones, over 75% detected once. V dropped 4 bases and J dropped 2 bases, with 12 bases sitting between them. Per the germline V gene, CDR1 is SGHRS and CDR2 is YFSETQ. This CDR3 comprises 15 residues. The origin of this receptor is a human donor in good health. The donor label of this sample is uncertain. The chain combines TRBV5-1 with TRBJ1-4; possibly TRBD1 for D (6 bases). Sequencing was performed on blood. For the CDR3, the DNA is TGCGCCAGCAGCGCCTCAGGGGCCACTAATGAAAAACTGTTTTTT. Translated: CASSASGATNEKLFF.